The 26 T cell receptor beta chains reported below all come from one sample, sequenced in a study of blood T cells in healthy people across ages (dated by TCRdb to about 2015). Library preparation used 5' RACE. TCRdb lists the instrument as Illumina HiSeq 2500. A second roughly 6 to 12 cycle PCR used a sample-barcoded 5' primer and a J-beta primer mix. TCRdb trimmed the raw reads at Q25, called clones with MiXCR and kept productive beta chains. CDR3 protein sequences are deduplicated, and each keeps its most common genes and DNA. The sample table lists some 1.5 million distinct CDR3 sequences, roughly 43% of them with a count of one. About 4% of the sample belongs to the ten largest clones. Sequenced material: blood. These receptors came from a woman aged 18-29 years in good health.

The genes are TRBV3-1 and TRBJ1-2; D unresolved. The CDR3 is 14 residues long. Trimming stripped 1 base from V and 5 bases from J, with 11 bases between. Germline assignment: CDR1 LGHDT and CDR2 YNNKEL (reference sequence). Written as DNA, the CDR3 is TGTGCCAGCAGCCAAGGGAGGCAGTCTTATGGCTACACCTTC. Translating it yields CASSQGRQSYGYTF.

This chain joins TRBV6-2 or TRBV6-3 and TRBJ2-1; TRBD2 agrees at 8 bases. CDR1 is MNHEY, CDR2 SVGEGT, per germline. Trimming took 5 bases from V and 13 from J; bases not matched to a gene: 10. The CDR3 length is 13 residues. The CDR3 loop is CASSDGLGLGQFF. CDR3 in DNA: TGTGCCAGCAGTGACGGCCTGGGACTAGGTCAGTTCTTC.

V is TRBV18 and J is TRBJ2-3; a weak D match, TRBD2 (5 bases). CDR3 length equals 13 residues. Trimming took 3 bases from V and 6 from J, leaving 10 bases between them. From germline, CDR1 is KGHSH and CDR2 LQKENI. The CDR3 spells CASSPESGDTQYF. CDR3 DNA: TGTGCCAGCTCACCCGAATCGGGGGATACGCAGTATTTT.

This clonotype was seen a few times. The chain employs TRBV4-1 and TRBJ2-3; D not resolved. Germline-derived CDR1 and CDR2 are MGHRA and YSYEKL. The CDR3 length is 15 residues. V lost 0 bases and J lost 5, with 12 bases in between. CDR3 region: CASSQDRTRRDTQYF. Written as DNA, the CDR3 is TGCGCCAGCAGCCAAGACCGGACGAGGAGAGATACGCAGTATTTT.

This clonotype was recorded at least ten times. The CDR3 region is CASSFGTSGGNEQFF. For the CDR3, the DNA is TGTGCCAGCAGCTTTGGTACTAGTGGAGGAAATGAGCAGTTCTTC. The chain combines TRBV7-9 with TRBJ2-1; possible D gene TRBD2, 5 bases. This CDR3 region has 15 residues. Per germline, CDR1 SEHNR and CDR2 FQNEAQ (reference sequence). V was cut by 3 bases and J by 7 bases, with 16 bases left in between.

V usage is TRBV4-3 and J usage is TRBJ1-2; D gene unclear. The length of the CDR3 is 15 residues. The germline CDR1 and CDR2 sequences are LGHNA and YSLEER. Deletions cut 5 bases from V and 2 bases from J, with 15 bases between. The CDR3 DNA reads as TGCGCCAGCAGCGAGTGGACCTATGACAACTATGGCTACACCTTC. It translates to CASSEWTYDNYGYTF.

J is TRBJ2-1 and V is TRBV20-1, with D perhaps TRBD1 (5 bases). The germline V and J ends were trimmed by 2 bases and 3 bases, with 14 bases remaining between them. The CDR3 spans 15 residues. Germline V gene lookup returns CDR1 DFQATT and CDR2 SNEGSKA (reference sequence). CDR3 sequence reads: CSARWGPPRYNEQFF. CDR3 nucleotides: TGCAGTGCTAGATGGGGCCCACCCCGCTACAATGAGCAGTTCTTC.

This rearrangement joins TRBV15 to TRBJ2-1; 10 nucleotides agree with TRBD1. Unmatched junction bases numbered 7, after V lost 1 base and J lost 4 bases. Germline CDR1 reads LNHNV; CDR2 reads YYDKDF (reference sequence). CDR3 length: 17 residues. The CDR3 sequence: CATSRVASGQGYNEQFF. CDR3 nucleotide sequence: TGTGCCACCAGCAGAGTCGCATCGGGACAGGGGTACAATGAGCAGTTCTTC.

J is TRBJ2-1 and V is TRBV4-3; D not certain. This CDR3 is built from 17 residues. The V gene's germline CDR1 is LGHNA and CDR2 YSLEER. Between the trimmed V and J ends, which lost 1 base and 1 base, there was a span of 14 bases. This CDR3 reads CASSQGRTEISYNEQFF. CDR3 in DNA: TGCGCCAGCAGCCAAGGGCGAACGGAGATTTCCTACAATGAGCAGTTCTTC.

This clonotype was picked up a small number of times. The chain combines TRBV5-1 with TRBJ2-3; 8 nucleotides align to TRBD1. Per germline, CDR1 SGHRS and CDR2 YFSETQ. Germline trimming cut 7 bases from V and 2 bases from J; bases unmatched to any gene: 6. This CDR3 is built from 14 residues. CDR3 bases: TGCGCCAGCGGTTCGGGACAGGACACAGATACGCAGTATTTT. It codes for CASGSGQDTDTQYF.

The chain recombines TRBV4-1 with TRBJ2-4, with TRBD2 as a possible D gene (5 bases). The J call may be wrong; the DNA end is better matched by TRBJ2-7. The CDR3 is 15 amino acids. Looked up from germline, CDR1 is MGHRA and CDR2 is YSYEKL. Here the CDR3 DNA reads TGCGCCAGCAGCCAAGAGGCGGACTGGTACTACGAGCAGTACTTC. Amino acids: CASSQEADWYYEQYF.

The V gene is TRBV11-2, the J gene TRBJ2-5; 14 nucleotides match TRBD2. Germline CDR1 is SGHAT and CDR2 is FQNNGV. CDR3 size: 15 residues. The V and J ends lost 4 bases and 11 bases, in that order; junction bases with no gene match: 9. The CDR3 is CASSSGTSGSIEQYF. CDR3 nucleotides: TGTGCCAGCAGCTCCGGGACTAGCGGGAGCATTGAGCAGTACTTC.

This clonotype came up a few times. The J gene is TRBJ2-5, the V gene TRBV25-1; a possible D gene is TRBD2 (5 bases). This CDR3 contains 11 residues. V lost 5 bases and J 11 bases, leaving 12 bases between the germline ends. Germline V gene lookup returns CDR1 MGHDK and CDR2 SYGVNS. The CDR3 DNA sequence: TGTGCCAGCAGTCCAGCTGGGGAGCAGTACTTC. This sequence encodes CASSPAGEQYF.

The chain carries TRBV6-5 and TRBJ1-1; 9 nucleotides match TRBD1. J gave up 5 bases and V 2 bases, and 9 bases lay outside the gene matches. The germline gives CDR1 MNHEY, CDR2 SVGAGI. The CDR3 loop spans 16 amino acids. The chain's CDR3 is CASSYHKDRGVTEAFF. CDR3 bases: TGTGCCAGCAGTTACCACAAGGACAGGGGAGTTACTGAAGCTTTCTTT.

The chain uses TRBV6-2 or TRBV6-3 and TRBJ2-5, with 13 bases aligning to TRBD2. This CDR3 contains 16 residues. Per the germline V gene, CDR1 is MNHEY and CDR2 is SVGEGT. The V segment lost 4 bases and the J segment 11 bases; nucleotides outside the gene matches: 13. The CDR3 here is CASSLPGLAGIDEQYF. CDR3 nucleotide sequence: TGTGCCAGCAGTTTACCGGGACTAGCGGGAATCGATGAGCAGTACTTC.

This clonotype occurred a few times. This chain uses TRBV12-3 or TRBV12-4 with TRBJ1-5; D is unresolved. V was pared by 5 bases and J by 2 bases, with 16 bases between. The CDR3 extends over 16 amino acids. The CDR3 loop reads CASSPLAAVGNQPQHF. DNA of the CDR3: TGTGCCAGCAGTCCCCTGGCTGCAGTTGGCAATCAGCCCCAGCATTTT.

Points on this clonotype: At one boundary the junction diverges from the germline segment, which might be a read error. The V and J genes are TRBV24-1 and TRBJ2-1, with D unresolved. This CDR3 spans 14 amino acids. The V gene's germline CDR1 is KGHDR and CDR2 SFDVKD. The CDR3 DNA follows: TGTGCCACCAGTGCGGCAGCCCCCTACAATGAGCTGTACTTC. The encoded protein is CATSAAAPYNELYF.

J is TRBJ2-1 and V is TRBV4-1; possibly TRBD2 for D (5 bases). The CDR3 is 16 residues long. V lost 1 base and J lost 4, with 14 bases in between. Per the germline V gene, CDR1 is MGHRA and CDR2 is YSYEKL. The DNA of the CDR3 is TGCGCCAGCAGCCAAGGCTTGGCTAGCAGGTACAATGAGCAGTTCTTC. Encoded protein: CASSQGLASRYNEQFF.

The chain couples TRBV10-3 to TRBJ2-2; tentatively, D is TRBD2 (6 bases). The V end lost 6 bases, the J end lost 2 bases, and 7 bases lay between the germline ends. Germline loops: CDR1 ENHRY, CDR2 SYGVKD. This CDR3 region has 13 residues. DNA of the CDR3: TGTGCCATCAGGGGACTTAACACCGGGGAGCTGTTTTTT. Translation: CAIRGLNTGELFF.

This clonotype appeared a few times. The CDR3 DNA reads as TGCAGTGCCGGGGGCGAGGGGACTTCCTACGAGCAGTACTTC. Its translation: CSAGGEGTSYEQYF. The chain recombines TRBV20-1 with TRBJ2-5; D is perhaps TRBD1 or TRBD2 (6 bases each). Near its end, the DNA agrees better with TRBJ2-7, so the J call may be wrong. CDR1 and CDR2 from the germline V gene are DFQATT and SNEGSKA (reference sequence). This CDR3 is built from 14 residues.

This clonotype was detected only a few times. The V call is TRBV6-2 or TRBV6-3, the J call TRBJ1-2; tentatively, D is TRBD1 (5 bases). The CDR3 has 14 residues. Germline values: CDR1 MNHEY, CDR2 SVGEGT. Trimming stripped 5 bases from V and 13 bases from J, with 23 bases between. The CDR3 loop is CASSEGTAPRVPTF. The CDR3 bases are TGTGCCAGCAGTGAAGGGACGGCGCCTAGGGTCCCCACCTTC.

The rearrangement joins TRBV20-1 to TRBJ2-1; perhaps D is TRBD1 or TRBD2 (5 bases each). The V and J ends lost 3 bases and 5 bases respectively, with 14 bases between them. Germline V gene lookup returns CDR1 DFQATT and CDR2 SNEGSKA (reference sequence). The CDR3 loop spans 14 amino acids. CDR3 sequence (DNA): TGCAGTGCTAGGGGACCGTTACCCCACAATGAGCAGTTCTTC. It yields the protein CSARGPLPHNEQFF.

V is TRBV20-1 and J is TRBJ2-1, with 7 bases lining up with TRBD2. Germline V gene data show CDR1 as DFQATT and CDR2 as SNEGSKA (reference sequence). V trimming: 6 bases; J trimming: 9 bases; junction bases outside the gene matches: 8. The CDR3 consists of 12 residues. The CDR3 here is CSAARGYGEQFF. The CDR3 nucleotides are TGCAGTGCCGCGCGGGGGTATGGTGAGCAGTTCTTC.

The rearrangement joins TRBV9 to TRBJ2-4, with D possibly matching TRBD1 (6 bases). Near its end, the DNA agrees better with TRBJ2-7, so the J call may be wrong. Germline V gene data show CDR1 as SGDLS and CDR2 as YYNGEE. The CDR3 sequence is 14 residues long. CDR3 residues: CASSVGDTPLEQYF. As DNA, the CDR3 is TGTGCCAGCAGCGTAGGGGACACCCCTCTCGAGCAGTACTTC.

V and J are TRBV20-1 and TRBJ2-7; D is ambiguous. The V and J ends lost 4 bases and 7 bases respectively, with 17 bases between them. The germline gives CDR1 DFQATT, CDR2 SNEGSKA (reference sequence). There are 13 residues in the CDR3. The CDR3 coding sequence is TGCAGTGCTACCTCGAATAGGGTCAATGAGCAGTACTTC. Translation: CSATSNRVNEQYF.

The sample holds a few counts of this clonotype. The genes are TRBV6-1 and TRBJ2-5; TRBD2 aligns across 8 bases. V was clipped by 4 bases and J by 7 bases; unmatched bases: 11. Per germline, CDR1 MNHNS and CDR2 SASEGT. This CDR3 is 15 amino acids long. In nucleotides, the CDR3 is TGTGCCAGCAGTGTAGCGGGATACGAACTTGGGACCCAGTACTTC. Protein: CASSVAGYELGTQYF.